A single sample gave rise to the 13 T cell receptor beta chains below, sequenced in a study of blood T cell repertoires in COVID-19. Some clones are missing from TCRdb's copy, which holds only in-frame ones; the method was immunoSEQ multiplex PCR. The table lists about 220,000 clones, 80% to 90% of them singletons. The specimen sequenced was PBMCs or T cells enriched from blood (not recorded which). The source is a woman aged 18-30 years in a cohort exposed to, infected with or recovered from COVID-19 (not recorded which).

This clone was found once. The chain uses TRBV28 and TRBJ2-3, with 9 bases fitting TRBD2. V dropped 6 bases and J dropped 4; count of bases not matched to a gene: 11. The germline gives CDR1 MDHEN, CDR2 SYDVKM. The CDR3 loop spans 16 amino acids. The CDR3 region is CASRSQREVVPDTQYF. The CDR3 DNA sequence: TGTGCCAGCAGATCGCAGCGGGAGGTGGTTCCAGATACGCAGTATTTT.

The V call is TRBV6-1, the J call TRBJ1-1; D is perhaps TRBD1 (5 bases). V was trimmed by 2 bases and J by 5 bases, leaving 15 bases between them. Germline CDR1 and CDR2: MNHNS and SASEGT. The CDR3 totals 15 residues. The CDR3 DNA follows: TGTGCCAGCAGTGAATTGGGAGGGGTTCGAACTGAAGCTTTCTTT. This translates into CASSELGGVRTEAFF.

J is TRBJ1-6 and V is TRBV9; D is ambiguous. Germline values: CDR1 SGDLS, CDR2 YYNGEE. V was shortened by 2 bases and J by 9 bases, with 6 bases between the two germline ends. This CDR3 is 12 amino acids long. CDR3 region: CASSVAGSPLHF. The CDR3 nucleotides read TGTGCCAGCAGCGTCGCGGGTTCACCCCTCCACTTT. The full variable domain, with the rest looked up from reference TRBV9 and TRBJ1-6, is DSGVTQTPKHLITATGQRVTLRCSPRSGDLSVYWYQQSLDQGLQFLIQYYNGEERAKGNILERFSAQQFPDLHSELNLSSLELGDSALYFCASSVAGSPLHFGNGTRLTVT.

The rearrangement links TRBV5-8 to TRBJ2-3; 9 bases align to TRBD1. The germline CDR1 and CDR2 sequences are SGHTS and YDEGEE. The CDR3 length is 15 residues. V lost 4 bases and J lost 1; bases outside the gene matches: 4. The CDR3 DNA reads TGTGCCAGCAGCAGACGGGACAGGGGCACAGATACGCAGTATTTT. As protein: CASSRRDRGTDTQYF.

This clone was observed a single time. This chain connects TRBV2 to TRBJ2-7; D might be TRBD1 (6 bases). Germline V CDR1 and CDR2: SNHLY, FYNNEI. The V gene lost 6 bases and the J gene lost 3 bases, with 12 bases spanning the gap. This CDR3 region has 13 residues. CDR3 amino acids: CASRPLDSYEQYF. The CDR3 nucleotides read TGTGCCAGCAGACCCCTGGACAGCTACGAGCAGTACTTC.

Comments on this clone: Other nucleotide sequences from this sample produce the same CDR3. This chain joins TRBV5-1 and TRBJ1-1; possibly TRBD1 for D (5 bases). Per the germline V gene, CDR1 is SGHRS and CDR2 is YFSETQ. The CDR3 runs to 14 residues. V was trimmed by 1 base and J by 0 bases, leaving 7 bases between them. The CDR3 DNA reads as TGCGCCAGCAGCTTGCAGGGCATGAACACTGAAGCTTTCTTT. This translates into CASSLQGMNTEAFF.

J is TRBJ2-1 and V is TRBV23-1; 10 bases line up with TRBD2. TRBV23-1 carries the ORF label, with uncertain function. Trimming removed 8 bases from V and 5 bases from J; junction bases left unmatched: 9. The CDR3 extends over 15 amino acids. CDR3 region: CASFLTSGKNNEQFF. The CDR3 DNA follows: TGCGCCAGCTTCCTCACTAGCGGGAAAAACAATGAGCAGTTCTTC.

V gene TRBV30 combines with J gene TRBJ1-2; unclear D gene. The V gene lost 5 bases and the J gene lost 4 bases, with 5 bases spanning the gap. Germline-derived CDR1 and CDR2 are GTSNPN and SVGIG (reference sequence). This CDR3 comprises 10 residues. CDR3 bases: TGTGCCTGGGGTCGCTATGGCTACACCTTC. This translates into CAWGRYGYTF. The entire variable domain, with the rest obtained from reference TRBV30 and TRBJ1-2, is as follows: SQTIHQWPATLVQPVGSPLSLECTVEGTSNPNLYWYRQAAGRGLQLLFYSVGIGQISSEVPQNLSASRPQDRQFILSSKKLLLSDSGFYLCAWGRYGYTFGSGTRLTVV.

V and J are TRBV2 and TRBJ1-4, with 8 positions matching TRBD1. The CDR3 runs 14 residues. V shed 6 bases, J shed 4 bases, and the junction held 4 bases outside the gene matches. Germline lookup yields CDR1 SNHLY and CDR2 FYNNEI. This CDR3 is CASRGQAVNEKLFF. In nucleotides, the CDR3 is TGTGCCAGCAGGGGACAGGCTGTTAATGAAAAACTGTTTTTT.

The chain is built from TRBV27 and TRBJ2-3; TRBD2 agrees at 11 bases. CDR1 is MNHEY and CDR2 is SMNVEV in the germline V gene (reference sequence). V lost 8 bases to trimming and J lost 2 bases; unmatched junction nucleotides: 6. This CDR3 region has 15 residues. CDR3 in amino acids: CASGGLAEYTDTQYF. In nucleotides, the CDR3 is TGTGCCAGCGGGGGACTAGCGGAGTACACAGATACGCAGTATTTT.

This chain joins TRBV6-2 or TRBV6-3 and TRBJ2-1, with 13 bases identical to TRBD2. Trimming cost V 0 bases and J 10 bases; bases outside gene matches: 3. This CDR3 region has 15 residues. Germline CDR1 is MNHEY and CDR2 is SVGEGT. As DNA, the CDR3 is TGTGCCAGCAGTTACTCGACGGGACTAGCGGGAGAGCAGTTCTTC. Translating gives CASSYSTGLAGEQFF.

This chain links TRBV7-2 with TRBJ1-4, with D uncertain. CDR3 size: 13 residues. Trimming took 4 bases from V and 0 from J, leaving 3 bases between them. CDR1 is SGHTA and CDR2 is FQGNSA in the germline V gene. Here the CDR3 reads CASSSTTNEKLFF. The CDR3 bases are TGTGCCAGCAGCTCCACAACTAATGAAAAACTGTTTTTT.

This rearrangement joins TRBV18 to TRBJ2-1; 7 bases fit TRBD2. Germline CDR1 reads KGHSH; CDR2 reads LQKENI. Losses at the gene ends were 3 bases for V and 6 bases for J; bases not matched to a gene: 2. The CDR3 runs to 13 residues. CDR3 in DNA: TGTGCCAGCTCACCTAGCGGGCCCAATGAGCAGTTCTTC. This translates into CASSPSGPNEQFF. The variable domain in full, completed from reference TRBV18 and TRBJ2-1, reads NAGVMQNPRHLVRRRGQEARLRCSPMKGHSHVYWYRQLPEEGLKFMVYLQKENIIDESGMPKERFSAEFPKEGPSILRIQQVVRGDSAAYFCASSPSGPNEQFFGPGTRLTVL.